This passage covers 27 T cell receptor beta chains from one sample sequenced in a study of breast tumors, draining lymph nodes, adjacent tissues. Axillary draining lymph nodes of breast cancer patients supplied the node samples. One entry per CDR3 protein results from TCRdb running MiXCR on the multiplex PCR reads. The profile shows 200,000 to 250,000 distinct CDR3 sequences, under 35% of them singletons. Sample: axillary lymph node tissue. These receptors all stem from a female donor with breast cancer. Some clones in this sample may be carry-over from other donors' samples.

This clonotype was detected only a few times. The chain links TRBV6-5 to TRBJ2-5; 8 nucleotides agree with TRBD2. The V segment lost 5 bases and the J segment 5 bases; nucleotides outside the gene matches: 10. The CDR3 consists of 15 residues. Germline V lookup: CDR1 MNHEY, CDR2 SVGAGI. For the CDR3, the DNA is TGTGCCAGCAGTCCCCCGGGACTAGGCGATGAGACCCAGTACTTC. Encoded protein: CASSPPGLGDETQYF.

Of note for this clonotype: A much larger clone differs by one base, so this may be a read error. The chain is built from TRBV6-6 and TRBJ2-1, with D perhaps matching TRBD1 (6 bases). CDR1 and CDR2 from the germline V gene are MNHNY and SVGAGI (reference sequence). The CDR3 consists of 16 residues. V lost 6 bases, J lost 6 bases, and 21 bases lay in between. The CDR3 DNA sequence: TGTGCCAGCAGCCCCGGGCTAACAGGGAGTTGCAATGAGCAGTTCTTC. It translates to CASSPGLTGSCNEQFF.

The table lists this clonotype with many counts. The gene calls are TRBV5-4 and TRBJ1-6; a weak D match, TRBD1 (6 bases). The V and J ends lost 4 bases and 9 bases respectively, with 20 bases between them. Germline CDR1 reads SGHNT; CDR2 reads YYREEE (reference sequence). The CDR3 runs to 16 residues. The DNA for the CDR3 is TGTGCCAGCAGCCTGCTTGGGGGCAGGGAGTTTTCACCCCTCCACTTT. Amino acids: CASSLLGGREFSPLHF.

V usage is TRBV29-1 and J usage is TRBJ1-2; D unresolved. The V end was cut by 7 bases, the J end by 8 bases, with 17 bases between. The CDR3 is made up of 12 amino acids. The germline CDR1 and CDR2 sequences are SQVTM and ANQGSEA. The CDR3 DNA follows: TGCAGCGCCAAAGACGGGTTTTTAGGCTACACCTTC. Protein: CSAKDGFLGYTF.

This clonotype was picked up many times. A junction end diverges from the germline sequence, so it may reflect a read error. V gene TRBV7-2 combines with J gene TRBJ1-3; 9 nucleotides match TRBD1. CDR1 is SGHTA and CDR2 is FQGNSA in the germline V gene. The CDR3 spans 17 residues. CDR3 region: CASSLGGTGRTGNPIYF. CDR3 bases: TGTGCCAGCAGCCTAGGAGGGACAGGGAGGACTGGAAACCCCATATATTTT.

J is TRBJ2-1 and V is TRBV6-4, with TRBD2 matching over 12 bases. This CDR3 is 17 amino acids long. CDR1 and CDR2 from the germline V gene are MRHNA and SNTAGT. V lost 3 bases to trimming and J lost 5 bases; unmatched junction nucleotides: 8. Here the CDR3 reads CASSESFGLAGNNEQFF. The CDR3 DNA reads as TGTGCCAGCAGTGAGAGCTTCGGACTAGCGGGGAACAATGAGCAGTTCTTC.

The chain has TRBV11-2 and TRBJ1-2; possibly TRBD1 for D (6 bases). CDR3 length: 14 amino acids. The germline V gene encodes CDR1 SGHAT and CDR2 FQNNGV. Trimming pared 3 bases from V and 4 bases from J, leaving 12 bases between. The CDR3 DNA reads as TGTGCCAGCAGCTTTGGGCAGGGGACCTATGGCTACACCTTC. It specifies CASSFGQGTYGYTF.

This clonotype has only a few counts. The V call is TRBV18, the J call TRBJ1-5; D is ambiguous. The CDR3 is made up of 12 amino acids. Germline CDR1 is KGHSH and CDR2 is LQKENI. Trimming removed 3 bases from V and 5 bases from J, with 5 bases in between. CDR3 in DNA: TGTGCCAGCTCACCCGGAGATCAGCCCCAGCATTTT. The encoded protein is CASSPGDQPQHF.

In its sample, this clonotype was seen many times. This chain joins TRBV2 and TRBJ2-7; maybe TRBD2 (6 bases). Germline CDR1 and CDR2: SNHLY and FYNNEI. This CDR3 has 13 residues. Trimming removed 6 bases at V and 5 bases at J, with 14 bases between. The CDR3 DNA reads TGTGCCAGCAGACTAGCTAAAGCCCACGAGCAGTACTTC. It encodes CASRLAKAHEQYF. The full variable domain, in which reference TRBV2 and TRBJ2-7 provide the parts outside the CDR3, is EPEVTQTPSHQVTQMGQEVILRCVPISNHLYFYWYRQILGQKVEFLVSFYNNEISEKSEIFDDQFSVERPDGSNFTLKIRSTKLEDSAMYFCASRLAKAHEQYFGPGTRLTVT.

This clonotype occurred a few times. The CDR3 loop is CASSFYYEQYF. The CDR3, as DNA: TGTGCCAGCAGTTTTTACTACGAGCAGTACTTC. The rearrangement links TRBV28 to TRBJ2-7; no definite D call. CDR1 and CDR2 (germline): MDHEN, SYDVKM. The V and J ends lost 3 bases and 3 bases respectively, with 3 bases between them. The CDR3 covers 11 residues.

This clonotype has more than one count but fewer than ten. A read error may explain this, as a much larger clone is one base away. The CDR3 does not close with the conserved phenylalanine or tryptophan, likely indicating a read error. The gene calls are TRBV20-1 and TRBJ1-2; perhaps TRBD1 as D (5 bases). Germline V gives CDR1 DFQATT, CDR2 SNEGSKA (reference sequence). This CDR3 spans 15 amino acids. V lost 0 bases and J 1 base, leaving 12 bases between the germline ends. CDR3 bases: TGCAGTGCTAGAGAAAAAGGACATTTTAACTATGGCTACACCCTC. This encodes CSAREKGHFNYGYTL.

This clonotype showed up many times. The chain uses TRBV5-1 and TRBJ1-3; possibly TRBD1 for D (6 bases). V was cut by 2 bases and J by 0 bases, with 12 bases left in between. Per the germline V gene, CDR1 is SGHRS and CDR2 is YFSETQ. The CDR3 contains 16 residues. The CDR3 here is CASSLGGSNSGNTIYF. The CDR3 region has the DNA TGCGCCAGCAGCTTAGGGGGGTCGAACTCTGGAAACACCATATATTTT.

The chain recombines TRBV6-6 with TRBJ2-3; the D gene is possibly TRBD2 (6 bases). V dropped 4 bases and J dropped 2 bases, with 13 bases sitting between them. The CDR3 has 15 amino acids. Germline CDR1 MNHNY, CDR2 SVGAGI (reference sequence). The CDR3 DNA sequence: TGTGCCAGCAGTTTATGGGGGGTTAACACAGATACGCAGTATTTT. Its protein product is CASSLWGVNTDTQYF.

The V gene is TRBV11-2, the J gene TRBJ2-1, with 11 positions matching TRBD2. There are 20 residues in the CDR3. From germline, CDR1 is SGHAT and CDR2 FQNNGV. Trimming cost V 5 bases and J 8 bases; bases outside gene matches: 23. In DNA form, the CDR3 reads TGTGCCAGCAGCGCGCGACCCACGACTAGCGGGACTCAATTGGGGGATGAGCAGTTCTTC. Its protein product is CASSARPTTSGTQLGDEQFF.

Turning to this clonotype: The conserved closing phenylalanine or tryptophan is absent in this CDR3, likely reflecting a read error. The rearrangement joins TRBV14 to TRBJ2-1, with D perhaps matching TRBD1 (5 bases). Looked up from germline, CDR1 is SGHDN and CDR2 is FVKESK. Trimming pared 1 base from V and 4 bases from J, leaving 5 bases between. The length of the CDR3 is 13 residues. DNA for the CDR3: TGTGCCAGCAGCCAAGGACAGTACAATGAGCAGTTCTCC. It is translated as CASSQGQYNEQFS.

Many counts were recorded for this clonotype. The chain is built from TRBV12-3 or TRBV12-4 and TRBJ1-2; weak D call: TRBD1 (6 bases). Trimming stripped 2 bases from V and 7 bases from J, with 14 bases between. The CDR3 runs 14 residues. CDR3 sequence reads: CASSLRRGVGGYTF. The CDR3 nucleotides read TGTGCCAGCAGTTTAAGGAGGGGGGTAGGTGGCTACACCTTC.

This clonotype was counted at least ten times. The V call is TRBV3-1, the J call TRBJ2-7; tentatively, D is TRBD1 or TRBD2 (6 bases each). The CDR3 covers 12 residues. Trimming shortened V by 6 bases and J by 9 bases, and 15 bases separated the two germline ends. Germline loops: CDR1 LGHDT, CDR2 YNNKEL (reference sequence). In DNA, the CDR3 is TGTGCCAGCAGTCCTCTGGGGGGCGCGCAGTACTTC. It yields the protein CASSPLGGAQYF.

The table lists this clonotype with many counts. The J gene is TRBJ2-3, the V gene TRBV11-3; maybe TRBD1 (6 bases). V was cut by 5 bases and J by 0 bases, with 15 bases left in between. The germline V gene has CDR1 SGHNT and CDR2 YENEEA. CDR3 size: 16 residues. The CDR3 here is CASSPRTAASTDTQYF. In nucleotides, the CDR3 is TGTGCCAGCAGCCCTCGGACAGCTGCTAGCACAGATACGCAGTATTTT.

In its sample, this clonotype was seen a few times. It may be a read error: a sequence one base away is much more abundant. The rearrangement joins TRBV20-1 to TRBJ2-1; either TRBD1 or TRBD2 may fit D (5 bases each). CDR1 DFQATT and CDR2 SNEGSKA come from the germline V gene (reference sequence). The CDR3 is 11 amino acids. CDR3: CSAGGYNEQSF. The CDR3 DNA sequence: TGCAGTGCTGGGGGTTACAATGAGCAGTCCTTC.

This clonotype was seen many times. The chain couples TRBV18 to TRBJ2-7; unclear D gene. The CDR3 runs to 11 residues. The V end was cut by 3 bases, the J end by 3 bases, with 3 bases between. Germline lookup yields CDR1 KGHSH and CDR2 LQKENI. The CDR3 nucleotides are TGTGCCAGCTCACCGGACTACGAGCAGTACTTC. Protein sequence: CASSPDYEQYF.

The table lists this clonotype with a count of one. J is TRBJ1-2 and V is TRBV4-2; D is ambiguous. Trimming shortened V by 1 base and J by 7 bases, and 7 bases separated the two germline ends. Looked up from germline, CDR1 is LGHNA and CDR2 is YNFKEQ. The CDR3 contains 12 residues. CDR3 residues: CASSQADFGYTF. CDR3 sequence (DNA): TGTGCCAGCAGCCAAGCGGATTTTGGCTACACCTTC.

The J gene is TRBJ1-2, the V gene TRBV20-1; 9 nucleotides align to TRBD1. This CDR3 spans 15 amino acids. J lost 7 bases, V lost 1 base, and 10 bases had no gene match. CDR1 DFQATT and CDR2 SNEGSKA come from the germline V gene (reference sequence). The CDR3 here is CSARGGAGTGFGYTF. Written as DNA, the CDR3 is TGCAGTGCTAGAGGAGGCGCCGGGACAGGGTTTGGCTACACCTTC.

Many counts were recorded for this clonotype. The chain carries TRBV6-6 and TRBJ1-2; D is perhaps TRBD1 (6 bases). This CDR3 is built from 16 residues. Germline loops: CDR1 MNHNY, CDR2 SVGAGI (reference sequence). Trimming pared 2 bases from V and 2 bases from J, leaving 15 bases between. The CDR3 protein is CASSYLQEGGNYGYTF. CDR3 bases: TGTGCCAGCAGTTACCTCCAAGAGGGGGGGAACTATGGCTACACCTTC.

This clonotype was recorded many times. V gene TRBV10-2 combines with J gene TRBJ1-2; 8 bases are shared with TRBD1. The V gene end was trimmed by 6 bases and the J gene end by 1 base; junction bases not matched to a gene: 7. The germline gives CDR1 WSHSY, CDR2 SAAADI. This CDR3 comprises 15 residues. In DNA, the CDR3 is TGCGCCAGCAGAACTCAGGGGGCGAATAACTATGGCTACACCTTC. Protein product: CASRTQGANNYGYTF.

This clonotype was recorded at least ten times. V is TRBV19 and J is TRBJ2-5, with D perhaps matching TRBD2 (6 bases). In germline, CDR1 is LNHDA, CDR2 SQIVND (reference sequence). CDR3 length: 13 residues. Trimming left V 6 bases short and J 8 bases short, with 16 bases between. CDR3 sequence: CASSRDSGFTQYF. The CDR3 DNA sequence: TGTGCCAGTAGCCGGGACTCCGGGTTTACCCAGTACTTC.

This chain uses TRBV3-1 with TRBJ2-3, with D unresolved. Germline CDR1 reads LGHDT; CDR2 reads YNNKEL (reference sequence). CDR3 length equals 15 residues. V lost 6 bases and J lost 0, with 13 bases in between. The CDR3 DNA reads TGTGCCAGCAGTCCTGAACAGAGTAGCACAGATACGCAGTATTTT. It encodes CASSPEQSSTDTQYF.

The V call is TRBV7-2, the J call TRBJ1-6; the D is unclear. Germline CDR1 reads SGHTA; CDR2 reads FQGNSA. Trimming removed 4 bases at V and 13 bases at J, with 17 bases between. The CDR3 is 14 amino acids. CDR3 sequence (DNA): TGTGCCAGCAGCTACCGACGGGAGAATCAGCCCCTCCACTTT. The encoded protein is CASSYRRENQPLHF.